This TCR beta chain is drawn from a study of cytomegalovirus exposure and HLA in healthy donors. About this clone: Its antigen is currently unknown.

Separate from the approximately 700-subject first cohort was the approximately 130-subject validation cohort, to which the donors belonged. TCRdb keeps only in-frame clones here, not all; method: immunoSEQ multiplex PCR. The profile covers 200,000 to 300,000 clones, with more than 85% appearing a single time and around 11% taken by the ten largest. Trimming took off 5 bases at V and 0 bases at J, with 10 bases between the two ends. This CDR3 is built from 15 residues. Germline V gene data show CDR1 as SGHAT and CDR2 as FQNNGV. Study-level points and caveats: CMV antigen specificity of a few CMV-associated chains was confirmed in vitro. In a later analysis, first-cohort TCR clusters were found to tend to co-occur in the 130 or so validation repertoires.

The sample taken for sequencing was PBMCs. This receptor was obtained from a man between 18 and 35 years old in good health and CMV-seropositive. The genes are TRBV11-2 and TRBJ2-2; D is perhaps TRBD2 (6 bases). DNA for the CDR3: TGTGCCAGCAGCACTAGCCTAGCGAACACCGGGGAGCTGTTTTTT. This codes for CASSTSLANTGELFF.